This paragraph covers one T cell receptor (beta chain) sequence. Its antigen is as yet unknown. On average, the one heparinised blood draw given by each donor was about 120 mL. This sample is drawn from a study of beta chain features in type 1 diabetes. General study results and limits: Whether TCRB rearrangement is influenced by HLA type was left unresolved in this analysis.

The CDR3 runs 15 residues. CDR1 and CDR2 from the germline V gene are LGHNA and YSLEER. V was clipped by 1 base and J by 7 bases, with 13 bases between them. Every isolated RNA sample was fully reverse transcribed, so sequencing captured expressed TCRB transcripts. The assay was immunoSEQ multiplex PCR, and TCRdb's table has in-frame clones only and misses some. This sample has 400,000 to 550,000 clones, with around 10% found just once. The sequenced sample was naive CD4+ T cells from blood. This receptor was identified in a young woman in good health. The rearrangement links TRBV4-3 to TRBJ1-4; D is possibly TRBD1 (5 bases). CDR3 nucleotide sequence: TGCGCCAGCAGCCAAGGACGGCAGGGCTCTGAAAAACTGTTTTTT. It is translated as CASSQGRQGSEKLFF.